A single T cell receptor (beta chain) is shown here with its context. The authors' processing: Amplification with reference gene primers provided the estimates of nucleated cell counts. Assay used: immunoSEQ multiplex PCR; TCRdb lists only in-frame clones, some missing. The V and J calls and clone size come from that table; D and trimming were worked out from the DNA. Here the sample spans about 140,000 clones, roughly four fifths being singletons. This sample is part of a study of blood T cell repertoires in COVID-19. As for the study in general: The United States, Italy and Spain were the sources of the acute and convalescent COVID-19 samples. In each case, the material was cDNA or gDNA derived from T cells, B-cell-depleted T cells, or PBMCs.

CDR1 and CDR2 from the germline V gene are SGHTS and YDEGEE. The CDR3 consists of 17 residues. V was clipped by 0 bases and J by 0 bases, with 13 bases between them. Sequenced: peripheral blood. V and J are TRBV5-8 and TRBJ1-5; possibly TRBD1 for D (6 bases). The receptor was isolated from a human donor in a cohort sampled during active COVID-19. The CDR3 coding sequence is TGTGCCAGCAGCTTGGAATTCGGGACACTTAGCAATCAGCCCCAGCATTTT. Its protein is CASSLEFGTLSNQPQHF. Based on the CDR3 plus reference TRBV5-8 and TRBJ1-5, the full variable domain is EAGVTQSPTHLIKTRGQQATLRCSPISGHTSVYWYQQALGLGLQFLLWYDEGEERNRGNFPPRFSGRQFPNYSSELNVNALELEDSALYLCASSLEFGTLSNQPQHFGDGTRLSIL.